This TCR beta chain stems from a study of CD4 T cells in relation to SARS-CoV-2 and coronaviruses. Study overall: TCR beta CDR3s were sequenced after roughly nine-day antigen culture of PBMCs.

Regarding this clone: Its target is unknown.

General study results and limits: The cross-reactivity analysis covered only spike protein, not other viral proteins.

The CDR3 runs 14 residues. The germline gives CDR1 GTSNPN, CDR2 SVGIG (reference sequence). V lost 5 bases and J 0 bases, leaving 11 bases between the germline ends. TCRdb's copy holds only in-frame clones and misses some; the assay was immunoSEQ multiplex PCR. The sample holds around 25,000 clones, just under 75% seen once. CD4+ T cells from unexposed donors were obtained before the COVID-19 pandemic (2011-2018). CD4+ T cells were isolated from the cells after roughly 11 days of culture. As cell numbers allowed, unexposed-donor CD4+ T cells faced SARS-CoV-2 S/N and four cold-coronavirus spikes. Cultures received half-medium IL-2 refreshes on days 3 and 7.

The sequencing sample was made of CD4+ T cells from PBMCs, cultured in vitro. The clonotype comes from a human donor in good health. The gene calls are TRBV30 and TRBJ1-3; D not resolved. Here the CDR3 reads CAWVTVSSGNTIYF. CDR3 nucleotide sequence: TGTGCCTGGGTAACAGTCTCCTCTGGAAACACCATATATTTT.